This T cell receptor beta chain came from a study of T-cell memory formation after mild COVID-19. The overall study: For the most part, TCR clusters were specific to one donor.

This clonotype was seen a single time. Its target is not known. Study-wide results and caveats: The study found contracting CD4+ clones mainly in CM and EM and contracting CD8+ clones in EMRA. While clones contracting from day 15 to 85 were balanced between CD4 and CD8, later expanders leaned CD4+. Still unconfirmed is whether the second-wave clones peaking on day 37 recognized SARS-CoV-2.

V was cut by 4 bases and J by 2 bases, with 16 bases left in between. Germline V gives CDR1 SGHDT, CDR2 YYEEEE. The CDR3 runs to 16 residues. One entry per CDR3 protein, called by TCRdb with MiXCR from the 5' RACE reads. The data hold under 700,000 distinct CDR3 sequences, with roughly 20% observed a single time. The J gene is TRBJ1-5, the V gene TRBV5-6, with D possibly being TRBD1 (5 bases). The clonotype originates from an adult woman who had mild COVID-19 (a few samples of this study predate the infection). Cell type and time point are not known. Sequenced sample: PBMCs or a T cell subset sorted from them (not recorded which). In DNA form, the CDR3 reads TGTGCCAGCAGCATCCTTGGTCCAGGGCGCAATCAGCCCCAGCATTTT. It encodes CASSILGPGRNQPQHF.